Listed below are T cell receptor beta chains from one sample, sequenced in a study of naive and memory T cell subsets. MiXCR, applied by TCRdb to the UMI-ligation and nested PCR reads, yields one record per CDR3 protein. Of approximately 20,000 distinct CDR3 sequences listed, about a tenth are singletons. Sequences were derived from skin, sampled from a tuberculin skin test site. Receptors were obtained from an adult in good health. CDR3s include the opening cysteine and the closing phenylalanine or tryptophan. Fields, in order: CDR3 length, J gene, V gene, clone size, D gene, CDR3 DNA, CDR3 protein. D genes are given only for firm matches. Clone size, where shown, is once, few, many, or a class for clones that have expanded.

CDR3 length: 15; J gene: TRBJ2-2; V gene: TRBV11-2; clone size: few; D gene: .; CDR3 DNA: TGTGCCAGCAGCTTAAGGTTTAGCTCTGGCGGGGAGCTGTTTTTT; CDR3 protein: CASSLRFSSGGELFF
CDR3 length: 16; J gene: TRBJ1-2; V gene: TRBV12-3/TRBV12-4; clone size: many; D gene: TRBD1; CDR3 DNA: TGTGCCAGCAGTCGACGATACAGGGGGATCCACTCTGGCTACACCTTC; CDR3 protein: CASSRRYRGIHSGYTF
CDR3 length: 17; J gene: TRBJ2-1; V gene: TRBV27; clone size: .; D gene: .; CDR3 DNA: TGTGCCAGCAGTTCGAAAGCCTTAACCAATAACTACAATGAGCAGTTCTTC; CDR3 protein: CASSSKALTNNYNEQFF
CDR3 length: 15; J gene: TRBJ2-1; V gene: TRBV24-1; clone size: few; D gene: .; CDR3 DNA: TGTGCCACCAGTGCCAGTGGAGGAGTATCCAATGAGCAGTTCTTC; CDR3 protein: CATSASGGVSNEQFF
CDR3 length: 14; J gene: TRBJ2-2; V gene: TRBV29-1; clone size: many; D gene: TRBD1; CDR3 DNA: TGCAGCGTCCAGACAGGGGGTTTCACCGGGGAGCTGTTTTTT; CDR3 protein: CSVQTGGFTGELFF
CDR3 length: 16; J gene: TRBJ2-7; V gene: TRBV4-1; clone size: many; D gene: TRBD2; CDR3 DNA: TGCGCCAGCAGCCAAGAATTAGGACTAGAAGTTTACGAGCAGTACTTC; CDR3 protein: CASSQELGLEVYEQYF
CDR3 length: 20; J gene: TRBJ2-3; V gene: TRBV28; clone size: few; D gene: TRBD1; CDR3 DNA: TGTGCCAGCAGTTTCCCACAGGGGGCTAGTCTAGCGCGAAGCACAGATACGCAGTATTTT; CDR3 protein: CASSFPQGASLARSTDTQYF
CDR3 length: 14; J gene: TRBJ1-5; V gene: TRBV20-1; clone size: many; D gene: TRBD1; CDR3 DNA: TGCAGTGCTCCCGGGACAGGTCATCATCAGCCCCAGCATTTT; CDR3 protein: CSAPGTGHHQPQHF
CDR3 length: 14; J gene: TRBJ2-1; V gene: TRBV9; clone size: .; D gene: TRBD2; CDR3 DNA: TGTGCCAGCCGGTCGGGGGGACTAGACAATGAGCAGTTCTTC; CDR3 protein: CASRSGGLDNEQFF
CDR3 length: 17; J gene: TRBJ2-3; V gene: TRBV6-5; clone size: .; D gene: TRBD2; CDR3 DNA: TGTGCCAGCAGTTACGAGACTAGCGGCTTTAAAACAGATACGCAGTATTTT; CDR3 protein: CASSYETSGFKTDTQYF
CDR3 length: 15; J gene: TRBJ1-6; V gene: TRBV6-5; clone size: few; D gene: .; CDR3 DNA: TGTGCCAGCAGTTACGTTTCAGGGGTTACTTCACCCCTCCACTTT; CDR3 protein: CASSYVSGVTSPLHF
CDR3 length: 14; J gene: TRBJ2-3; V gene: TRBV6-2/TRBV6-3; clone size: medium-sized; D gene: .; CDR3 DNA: TGTGCCAGCAGTTACTCGACTAGCACAGATACGCAGTATTTT; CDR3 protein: CASSYSTSTDTQYF
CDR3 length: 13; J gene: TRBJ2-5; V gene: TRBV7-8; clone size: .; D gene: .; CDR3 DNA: TGTGCCAGCAGCGACCATAACCAAGAGACCCAGTACTTC; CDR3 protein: CASSDHNQETQYF
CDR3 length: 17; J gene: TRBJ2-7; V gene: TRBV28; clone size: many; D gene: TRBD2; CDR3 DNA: TGTGCCAGCAGTTCCATAACCCGGACTAGCGTATCCTACGAGCAGTACTTC; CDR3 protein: CASSSITRTSVSYEQYF
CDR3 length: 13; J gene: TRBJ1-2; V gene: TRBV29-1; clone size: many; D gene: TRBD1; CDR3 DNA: TGCAGCGTTCATCAGGGGGTTGTCTATGGCTACACCTTC; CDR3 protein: CSVHQGVVYGYTF
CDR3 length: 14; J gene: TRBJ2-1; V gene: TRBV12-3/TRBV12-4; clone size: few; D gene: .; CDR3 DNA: TGTGCCAGCAGTTTGGGGGTCTCCTACAATGAGCAGTTCTTC; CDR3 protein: CASSLGVSYNEQFF
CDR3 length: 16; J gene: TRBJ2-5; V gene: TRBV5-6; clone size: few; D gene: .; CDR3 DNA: TGTGCCAGCAGCTTCGGAGGGGCCTCCTCTTATGAGACCCAGTACTTC; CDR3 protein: CASSFGGASSYETQYF
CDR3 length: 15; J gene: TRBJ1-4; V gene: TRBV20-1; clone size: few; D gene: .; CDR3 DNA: TGCAGTGCTAGAGACCCGGGAGCCCCTAATGAAAAACTGTTTTTT; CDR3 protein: CSARDPGAPNEKLFF
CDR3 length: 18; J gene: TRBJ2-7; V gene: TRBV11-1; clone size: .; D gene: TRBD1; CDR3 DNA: TGTGCCAGCAGCTTGCACAGACCCGGGACAGGGGGCTCCTACGAGCAGTACTTC; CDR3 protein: CASSLHRPGTGGSYEQYF
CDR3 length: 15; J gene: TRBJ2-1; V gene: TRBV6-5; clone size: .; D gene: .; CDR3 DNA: TGTGCCAGCACCGAAGGCAGGAGCTCCTACAATGAGCAGTTCTTC; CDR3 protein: CASTEGRSSYNEQFF
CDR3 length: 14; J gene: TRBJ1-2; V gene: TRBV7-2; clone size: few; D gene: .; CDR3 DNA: TGTGCCAGCAGCTTAGGAGGATGGCTTAAAGGCTACACCTTC; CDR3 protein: CASSLGGWLKGYTF
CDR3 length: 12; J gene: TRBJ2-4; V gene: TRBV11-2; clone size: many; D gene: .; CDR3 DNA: TGTGCCAGCAGCCATGAAGGGGACATTCAGTACTTC; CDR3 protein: CASSHEGDIQYF